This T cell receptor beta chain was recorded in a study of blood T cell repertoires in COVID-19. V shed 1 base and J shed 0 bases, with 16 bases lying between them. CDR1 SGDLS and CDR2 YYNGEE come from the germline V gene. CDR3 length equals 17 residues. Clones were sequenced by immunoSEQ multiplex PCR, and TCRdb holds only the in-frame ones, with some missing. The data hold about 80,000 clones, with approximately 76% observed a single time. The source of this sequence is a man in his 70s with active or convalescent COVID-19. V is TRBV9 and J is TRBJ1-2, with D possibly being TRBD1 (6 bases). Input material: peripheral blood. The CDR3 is CASSVYDRIDANYGYTF. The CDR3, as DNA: TGTGCCAGCAGCGTATACGACAGGATTGATGCTAACTATGGCTACACCTTC.